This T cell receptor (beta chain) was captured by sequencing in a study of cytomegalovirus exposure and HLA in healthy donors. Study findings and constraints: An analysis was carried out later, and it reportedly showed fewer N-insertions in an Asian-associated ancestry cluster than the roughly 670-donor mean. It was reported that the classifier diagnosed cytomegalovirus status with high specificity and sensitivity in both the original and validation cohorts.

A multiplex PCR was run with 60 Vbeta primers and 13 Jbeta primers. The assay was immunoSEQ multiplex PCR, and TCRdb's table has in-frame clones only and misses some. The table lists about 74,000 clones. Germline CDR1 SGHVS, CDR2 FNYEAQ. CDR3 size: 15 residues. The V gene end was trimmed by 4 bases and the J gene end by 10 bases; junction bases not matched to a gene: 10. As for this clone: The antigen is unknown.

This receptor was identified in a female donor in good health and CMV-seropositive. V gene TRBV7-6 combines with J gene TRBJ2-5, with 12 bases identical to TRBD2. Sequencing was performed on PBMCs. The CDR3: CASSSRTSGVYHQYF. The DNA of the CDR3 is TGTGCCAGCAGCTCCAGGACTAGCGGGGTGTATCACCAGTACTTC.